These 29 T cell receptor beta chains were all obtained from the same sample, sequenced in a study of beta chain features in type 1 diabetes (dated 2018 in TCRdb). On the study overall, not on this receptor specifically: In all four CD4+ subsets, TCRB CDR3 length was moderately but significantly shorter in type 1 diabetes patients.

The antigens these receptors bind are not known. The library was obtained by the immunoSEQ multiplex PCR assay. All of the isolated RNA was reverse transcribed with the High Capacity cDNA Reverse Transcription Kit, so expressed TCRB transcripts were sequenced. TCRdb obtained this table from immuneACCESS and retained in-frame rearrangements with V and J assigned. These tables miss some clones; where compared with another copy, unresolved V genes account for less than half of the shortfall, and the remainder is unexplained. Within this sample are over 150,000 clones, with almost 8% of them counted one time only. The top ten constitute under 0.55% of the sample. Source material: central memory CD4+ T cells from blood. Receptor source: a man younger than 30 with type 1 diabetes.

This clone showed up just a few times. The chain couples TRBV27 to TRBJ2-7, with TRBD1 matching over 10 bases. Germline CDR1 and CDR2: MNHEY and SMNVEV (reference sequence). The CDR3 spans 16 residues. V gave up 3 bases and J gave up 6 bases; unmatched junction bases: 11. CDR3 amino acids: CASSFTTLGQGTEQYF. In DNA form, the CDR3 reads TGTGCCAGCAGTTTTACAACGTTGGGACAGGGGACCGAGCAGTACTTC.

This clone showed up just a few times. The chain links TRBV7-2 to TRBJ2-3, with D tentatively TRBD1 (6 bases). This CDR3 is built from 14 residues. Germline lookup yields CDR1 SGHTA and CDR2 FQGNSA. The V end lost 7 bases, the J end lost 0 bases, and 11 bases lay between the germline ends. CDR3: CASNRAPSTDTQYF. The DNA for the CDR3 is TGTGCCAGCAACAGGGCCCCTAGCACAGATACGCAGTATTTT.

The rearrangement links TRBV6-5 to TRBJ2-7; 7 bases match TRBD1. The V segment lost 6 bases and the J segment 5 bases; nucleotides outside the gene matches: 7. From germline, CDR1 is MNHEY and CDR2 SVGAGI. CDR3 length: 13 residues. CDR3 protein: CASSATGSNEQYF. DNA of the CDR3: TGTGCCAGCAGCGCGACAGGGAGCAACGAGCAGTACTTC.

This clone was seen more than once but under ten times. The rearrangement links TRBV4-2 to TRBJ2-3; unclear D gene. Looked up from germline, CDR1 is LGHNA and CDR2 is YNFKEQ. The CDR3 is made up of 15 amino acids. V was shortened by 0 bases and J by 4 bases, with 11 bases between the two germline ends. CDR3 DNA sequence: TGTGCCAGCAGCCAAGATGTAAGGAGAGCAGATACGCAGTATTTT. It encodes CASSQDVRRADTQYF.

A few counts support this clone. This rearrangement joins TRBV7-9 to TRBJ2-7; TRBD2 might be the D (6 bases). The germline V gene encodes CDR1 SEHNR and CDR2 FQNEAQ (reference sequence). This CDR3 contains 13 residues. V was cut by 5 bases and J by 4 bases, with 12 bases left in between. The CDR3 coding sequence is TGTGCCAGCAGCGGAGGGCGGGCGTACGAGCAGTACTTC. Translating gives CASSGGRAYEQYF.

The rearrangement uses TRBV5-4 and TRBJ2-5, with TRBD2 matching 10 bases. The CDR3 spans 16 residues. From germline, CDR1 is SGHNT and CDR2 YYREEE (reference sequence). Losses at the gene ends were 4 bases for V and 6 bases for J; bases not matched to a gene: 12. The CDR3 DNA follows: TGTGCCAGCAGCCCGGGGACTAGCGTCTCTATGAAGACCCAGTACTTC. It encodes CASSPGTSVSMKTQYF. The full variable domain, its missing parts supplied by reference TRBV5-4 and TRBJ2-5, is ETGVTQSPTHLIKTRGQQVTLRCSSQSGHNTVSWYQQALGQGPQFIFQYYREEENGRGNFPPRFSGLQFPNYSSELNVNALELDDSALYLCASSPGTSVSMKTQYFGPGTRLLVL.

In this sample, this clone turned up a few times. The rearrangement uses TRBV19 and TRBJ1-1; D is perhaps TRBD1 (6 bases). Deletions cut 7 bases from V and 4 bases from J, with 13 bases between. CDR3 length equals 13 residues. Germline assignment: CDR1 LNHDA and CDR2 SQIVND (reference sequence). The CDR3 region is CASTTRGGTEAFF. CDR3 DNA: TGTGCCAGTACCACGAGGGGGGGCACTGAAGCTTTCTTT.

V gene TRBV13 combines with J gene TRBJ2-7; 10 nucleotides agree with TRBD1. The CDR3 totals 13 residues. The junction had 3 bases not matched to a gene; V was cut back by 5 bases and J by 5 bases. Looked up from germline, CDR1 is PRHDT and CDR2 is FYEKMQ (reference sequence). This chain's CDR3 is CASSTGQGDEQYF. The CDR3 DNA reads TGTGCCAGCAGCACCGGACAGGGGGACGAGCAGTACTTC. Combining the CDR3 with reference TRBV13 and TRBJ2-7 gives the whole variable domain AAGVIQSPRHLIKEKRETATLKCYPIPRHDTVYWYQQGPGQDPQFLISFYEKMQSDKGSIPDRFSAQQFSDYHSELNMSSLELGDSALYFCASSTGQGDEQYFGPGTRLTVT.

This clone was detected many times. The V call is TRBV19, the J call TRBJ2-1, with 11 bases fitting TRBD1. The trim removed 3 bases at V and 5 bases at J, leaving 6 bases unmatched. CDR1 is LNHDA, CDR2 SQIVND, per germline (reference sequence). The CDR3 runs 16 residues. As DNA, the CDR3 is TGTGCCAGTAGTATGAGGGGACAGGGGGACCACAATGAGCAGTTCTTC. Translating gives CASSMRGQGDHNEQFF.

The chain combines TRBV29-1 with TRBJ1-3; perhaps TRBD1 as D (5 bases). The CDR3 consists of 13 residues. Trimming removed 2 bases from V and 4 bases from J, with 9 bases in between. The germline gives CDR1 SQVTM, CDR2 ANQGSEA. This CDR3 is CSVEPGPGNTIYF. CDR3 nucleotides: TGCAGCGTTGAACCAGGGCCCGGAAACACCATATATTTT.

The CDR3 region is CASNRDTNTGELFF. Here the CDR3 DNA reads TGTGCCAGCAACAGGGACACCAACACCGGGGAGCTGTTTTTT. The genes are TRBV6-1 and TRBJ2-2; maybe TRBD1 (6 bases). The CDR3 spans 14 residues. Germline V gene lookup returns CDR1 MNHNS and CDR2 SASEGT. Trimming took 7 bases from V and 2 from J, leaving 11 bases between them.

The chain has TRBV5-1 and TRBJ2-1; 7 positions match TRBD2. V was pared by 8 bases and J by 10 bases, with 6 bases of the junction left unmatched. Germline loops: CDR1 SGHRS, CDR2 YFSETQ. The CDR3 covers 11 residues. This chain's CDR3 is CASRMTSEQFF. DNA of the CDR3: TGCGCCAGTCGAATGACTAGCGAGCAGTTCTTC.

This clone was recorded a few times. V usage is TRBV6-6 and J usage is TRBJ2-7, with 10 bases lining up with TRBD2. V lost 6 bases and J lost 6; bases outside the gene matches: 8. Per germline, CDR1 MNHNY and CDR2 SVGAGI (reference sequence). This CDR3 has 14 residues. As DNA, the CDR3 is TGTGCCAGCAGGGGACTAGCGTCTGCCGGCGAGCAGTACTTC. Translating it yields CASRGLASAGEQYF.

This clone was picked up a small number of times. This rearrangement joins TRBV7-2 to TRBJ2-7; a weak D match, TRBD1 (6 bases). Trimming took 1 base from V and 2 from J, leaving 12 bases between them. Germline V gene sequence: CDR1 SGHTA, CDR2 FQGNSA. The CDR3 covers 15 residues. Here the CDR3 DNA reads TGTGCCAGCAGCTTAGGCACAGGGACAACCTACGAGCAGTACTTC. Residues: CASSLGTGTTYEQYF.

This clone was seen more than once but under ten times. V gene TRBV5-1 combines with J gene TRBJ2-5, with TRBD2 matching over 7 bases. Germline V gene lookup returns CDR1 SGHRS and CDR2 YFSETQ. The CDR3 totals 14 residues. V lost 5 bases to trimming and J lost 2 bases; unmatched junction nucleotides: 6. CDR3 sequence (DNA): TGCGCCAGCAGTGAAACGGGGGGACAAGAGACCCAGTACTTC. Translated: CASSETGGQETQYF.

The chain is built from TRBV28 and TRBJ2-2; perhaps TRBD2 as D (7 bases). Looked up from germline, CDR1 is MDHEN and CDR2 is SYDVKM. Trimming pared 3 bases from V and 4 bases from J, leaving 9 bases between. This CDR3 has 14 amino acids. The CDR3 nucleotides read TGTGCCAGCAGTTTGGCGGGGGCCACCGGGGAGCTGTTTTTT. Translated, it gives CASSLAGATGELFF.

In its sample, this clone was seen a few times. Other DNA sequences in this sample translate to the same CDR3. The rearrangement uses TRBV2 and TRBJ2-5; maybe TRBD1 (6 bases). Germline V gives CDR1 SNHLY, CDR2 FYNNEI. This CDR3 contains 13 residues. Trimming took 6 bases from V and 2 from J, leaving 10 bases between them. The CDR3 loop is CASSGQIQETQYF. The DNA of the CDR3 is TGTGCCAGCAGCGGACAGATACAAGAGACCCAGTACTTC. Using reference TRBV2 and TRBJ2-5 for the parts outside the CDR3, the full variable domain is EPEVTQTPSHQVTQMGQEVILRCVPISNHLYFYWYRQILGQKVEFLVSFYNNEISEKSEIFDDQFSVERPDGSNFTLKIRSTKLEDSAMYFCASSGQIQETQYFGPGTRLLVL.

This clone was counted between two and nine times. Written as DNA, the CDR3 is TGTGCCAGCAGCTATGACAGGGTCGGGGGCTACACCTTC. Its protein is CASSYDRVGGYTF. This chain uses TRBV5-4 with TRBJ1-2; 7 bases align to TRBD1. CDR3 length: 13 amino acids. V lost 3 bases, J lost 8 bases, and 7 bases stayed unmatched. The germline V gene encodes CDR1 SGHNT and CDR2 YYREEE (reference sequence).

This clone has only a few counts. The chain combines TRBV4-1 with TRBJ2-7; TRBD2 agrees at 16 bases. V dropped 3 bases and J dropped 3; count of bases not matched to a gene: 2. The CDR3 runs to 16 residues. Germline-derived CDR1 and CDR2 are MGHRA and YSYEKL. In nucleotides, the CDR3 is TGCGCCAGCAGCCAGGGACTAGCGGGAGGGGTCTACGAGCAGTACTTC. It yields the protein CASSQGLAGGVYEQYF.

This chain connects TRBV11-2 to TRBJ2-5; D possibly corresponds to TRBD2 (7 bases). This CDR3 has 16 residues. V lost 1 base to trimming and J lost 4 bases, with 16 bases between them. Germline CDR1 reads SGHAT; CDR2 reads FQNNGV. This CDR3 reads CASSLVLGGGGETQYF. The CDR3 DNA reads as TGTGCCAGCAGCTTAGTGCTGGGGGGAGGGGGAGAGACCCAGTACTTC.

This clone was detected many times. V and J are TRBV5-1 and TRBJ2-7; TRBD1 is a possible D gene (5 bases). CDR1 and CDR2 from the germline V gene are SGHRS and YFSETQ. The CDR3 is 15 amino acids. The ends were cut back, 2 bases at V and 0 bases at J, with 12 bases in the middle. The CDR3 here is CASSFPGPSSYEQYF. CDR3 coding DNA: TGCGCCAGCAGCTTTCCAGGGCCTAGCTCCTACGAGCAGTACTTC.

In the case of this clone: This same CDR3 is encoded by further DNA sequences in the sample. The chain recombines TRBV15 with TRBJ1-6; perhaps TRBD1 as D (6 bases). Germline V CDR1 and CDR2: LNHNV, YYDKDF (reference sequence). The CDR3 contains 14 residues. Trimming took 2 bases from V and 4 from J, leaving 6 bases between them. CDR3 sequence reads: CATSRQGYNSPLHF. The CDR3 nucleotides read TGTGCCACCAGCAGACAGGGGTATAATTCACCCCTCCACTTT.

V is TRBV6-5 and J is TRBJ1-1; no definite D call. Germline lookup yields CDR1 MNHEY and CDR2 SVGAGI. The CDR3 spans 15 residues. V lost 0 bases and J 1 base, leaving 9 bases between the germline ends. The CDR3 sequence: CASSYSSVENTEAFF. DNA for the CDR3: TGTGCCAGCAGTTACTCGAGCGTTGAGAACACTGAAGCTTTCTTT.

This rearrangement joins TRBV7-9 to TRBJ2-7; 7 bases are shared with TRBD1. Germline V gene lookup returns CDR1 SEHNR and CDR2 FQNEAQ (reference sequence). This CDR3 has 15 amino acids. Trimming took 2 bases from V and 0 from J; bases not matched to a gene: 4. The DNA of the CDR3 is TGTGCCAGCAGCTTACCGACAGGGCACTCCTACGAGCAGTACTTC. Translating gives CASSLPTGHSYEQYF.

This chain links TRBV7-2 with TRBJ2-3; weak D call: TRBD1 (5 bases). V gave up 1 base and J gave up 9 bases, with 5 bases separating them. The CDR3 extends over 11 amino acids. Germline values: CDR1 SGHTA, CDR2 FQGNSA. The CDR3 sequence: CASSLGGTQYF. The DNA for the CDR3 is TGTGCCAGCAGCTTAGGGGGCACGCAGTATTTT.

This clone has more than one count but fewer than ten. The rearrangement joins TRBV4-1 to TRBJ1-1; the match to TRBD1 covers 8 bases. CDR1 and CDR2 (germline): MGHRA, YSYEKL. This CDR3 spans 14 amino acids. With V trimmed by 0 bases and J by 6 bases, 3 bases remained unmatched. CDR3: CASSQEGQVSEAFF. The CDR3 DNA follows: TGCGCCAGCAGCCAAGAGGGACAGGTTTCTGAAGCTTTCTTT.

This clone was seen a few times. The J gene is TRBJ1-2, the V gene TRBV4-3; D is ambiguous. With 0 bases removed from V and 8 bases from J, the gap between germline ends came to 10 bases. The CDR3 runs to 13 residues. Germline assignment: CDR1 LGHNA and CDR2 YSLEER. DNA for the CDR3: TGCGCCAGCAGCCAAGAAGTAGCGCAAGGCTACACCTTC. This translates into CASSQEVAQGYTF.

In its sample, this clone was seen a few times. The rearrangement links TRBV4-2 to TRBJ2-1, with a possible D match to TRBD2 (5 bases). This CDR3 is 17 amino acids long. CDR1 is LGHNA, CDR2 YNFKEQ, per germline. V lost 2 bases and J lost 2, with 16 bases in between. The CDR3 nucleotides read TGTGCCAGCAGCCAAAAGTGGGAGCCAGACCCCTACAATGAGCAGTTCTTC. The encoded protein is CASSQKWEPDPYNEQFF.

V usage is TRBV11-2 and J usage is TRBJ2-7, with a weak D call TRBD2 (6 bases). This CDR3 is 15 amino acids long. The germline CDR1 and CDR2 sequences are SGHAT and FQNNGV. V lost 0 bases to trimming and J lost 3 bases, with 12 bases between them. The CDR3: CASSLDWRGYYEQYF. The DNA for the CDR3 is TGTGCCAGCAGCTTAGATTGGCGGGGATACTACGAGCAGTACTTC.